The subject of this entry is one T cell receptor (beta chain). The target antigen is unknown. These data come from a study of shared clonotypes between healthy human individuals. Whole-study results and caveats: In this cohort, only blood was sampled, and tissue repertoires likely differ. Among donors, sharing of clonotypes was expected to be affected by sequencing depth.

Donors comprised only Caucasian adults living in Nashville, Tennessee. Researchers partitioned CD4+ cells into CD45RA+ naive and CD45RA-negative memory subsets. Here immunoSEQ multiplex PCR was the method, and the copy in TCRdb shows in-frame clones only, minus some. The table lists approximately 1,500,000 clones, around 95% of them singletons. In germline, CDR1 is SGHRS, CDR2 YFSETQ. There are 15 residues in the CDR3. The V gene end was trimmed by 5 bases and the J gene end by 5 bases; junction bases not matched to a gene: 8. The sample was naive CD4+ T cells sorted from blood. Subset: CD45RA+ positively selected. The J gene is TRBJ2-3, the V gene TRBV5-1; 10 nucleotides match TRBD2. The sequence was collected from a man younger than 40 in good health. The CDR3 protein is CASSMLAGGVDTQYF. In DNA, the CDR3 is TGCGCCAGCAGTATGTTAGCGGGAGGAGTAGATACGCAGTATTTT.